The rows below give T cell receptor beta chains drawn from one sample of a study of blood T cells in healthy people across ages. TCRdb re-called the 5' RACE reads with MiXCR, one entry per CDR3 protein. The sample includes about 780,000 distinct CDR3 sequences, about half seen only once; the top ten take around a sixth. Sequenced sample: blood. The receptors originated from an elderly man in good health. Each CDR3 is given with its conserved first and last residue. D genes are given only for firm matches. A clone size is listed for some rows: how often the clone was seen (once, few, many), or a class if it is expanded.

.	TRBJ1-2	.	TRBV28	CASSPQPPYGYTF	TGTGCCAGCAGCCCTCAACCCCCGTATGGCTACACCTTC
TRBD1	TRBJ2-2	.	TRBV25-1	CASSEPGQASGELFF	TGTGCCAGCAGTGAACCCGGACAGGCATCCGGGGAGCTGTTTTTT
TRBD2	TRBJ2-1	.	TRBV6-1	CASSGLAGGWQFF	TGTGCCAGCAGCGGACTAGCGGGAGGTTGGCAGTTCTTC
TRBD1	TRBJ2-5	many	TRBV12-3/TRBV12-4	CASSLQGEQTQYF	TGTGCCAGCAGCCTACAGGGGGAACAGACCCAGTACTTC
.	TRBJ1-2	.	TRBV7-9	CASSLAGRVEGYTF	TGTGCCAGCAGCTTAGCCGGCAGGGTGGAGGGCTACACCTTC
.	TRBJ2-6	many	TRBV7-6	CASSLMGRNSGANVLTF	TGTGCCAGCAGCTTAATGGGACGTAACTCTGGGGCCAACGTCCTGACTTTC
TRBD1	TRBJ1-2	.	TRBV5-1	CASSQGQNEYGYTF	TGCGCCAGCAGCCAGGGACAGAACGAATATGGCTACACCTTC
TRBD1	TRBJ2-7	few	TRBV28	CASSLKGQGLDEQYF	TGTGCCAGCAGTTTAAAGGGACAGGGCCTCGACGAGCAGTACTTC
TRBD1	TRBJ2-3	.	TRBV28	CASSLGTGSNPTDTQYF	TGTGCCAGCAGTTTGGGGACAGGGTCCAACCCCACAGATACGCAGTATTTT
.	TRBJ1-4	.	TRBV7-9	CASSPGDREKLFF	TGTGCCAGCAGCCCAGGGGATCGTGAAAAACTGTTTTTT
TRBD1	TRBJ2-5	.	TRBV6-2/TRBV6-3	CASSFDRGLRETQYF	TGTGCCAGCAGTTTCGACAGGGGGCTGCGGGAGACCCAGTACTTC
.	TRBJ2-6	.	TRBV28	CASSSRVRTARSGANVLTF	TGTGCCAGCAGTTCTAGAGTCAGGACAGCCCGCTCTGGGGCCAACGTCCTGACTTTC
.	TRBJ1-6	few	TRBV27	CASGRQANNSPLHF	TGTGCCAGCGGGCGACAGGCAAATAATTCACCCCTCCACTTT
TRBD2	TRBJ2-7	.	TRBV4-1	CASSQEASGNYEQYF	TGCGCCAGCAGCCAAGAAGCTAGCGGCAATTACGAGCAGTACTTC
.	TRBJ2-1	.	TRBV7-2	CASREVGRYNEQFF	TGTGCCAGCAGAGAAGTGGGGAGATACAATGAGCAGTTCTTC
.	TRBJ1-2	once	TRBV7-2	CASSLTARYGYTF	TGTGCCAGCAGCTTAACAGCTCGCTATGGCTACACCTTC
TRBD1	TRBJ2-7	many	TRBV12-3/TRBV12-4	CASSASTGDPTYEQYF	TGTGCCAGCAGTGCTTCAACAGGGGACCCTACCTACGAGCAGTACTTC
TRBD2	TRBJ2-3	few	TRBV27	CASSLTSGRPPDTQYF	TGTGCCAGCAGTTTAACTAGCGGGAGACCCCCAGATACGCAGTATTTT
TRBD2	TRBJ2-3	.	TRBV11-2	CASSFSSGRYLATDTLYF	TGTGCCAGCAGCTTCTCCAGCGGGAGGTACCTAGCAACAGATACGCTGTATTTT
.	TRBJ1-1	.	TRBV12-3/TRBV12-4	CASSPIDLNTEAFF	TGTGCCAGCAGTCCCATCGACTTGAACACTGAAGCTTTCTTT
.	TRBJ1-2	.	TRBV25-1	CASSGAGDRGYTF	TGTGCCAGCAGTGGGGCAGGGGATCGGGGCTACACCTTC
TRBD1	TRBJ2-4	.	TRBV20-1	CSASRQGAASGAKNIQYF	TGCAGTGCTAGTAGACAGGGGGCCGCCTCGGGGGCCAAAAACATTCAGTACTTC
.	TRBJ2-1	many	TRBV12-3/TRBV12-4	CASSLNLNEQFF	TGTGCCAGCAGTTTAAACCTCAATGAGCAGTTCTTC
TRBD1	TRBJ1-1	.	TRBV20-1	CSASRDSHNEAFF	TGCAGTGCTAGCCGGGACAGCCACAACGAAGCTTTCTTT
TRBD2	TRBJ2-7	many	TRBV27	CASSLASGLSYEQYF	TGTGCCAGCAGTTTAGCTAGCGGCCTCTCCTACGAGCAGTACTTC
TRBD2	TRBJ2-3	.	TRBV4-1	CASSQGYGLAGGKDTQYF	TGCGCCAGCAGCCAAGGGTATGGGCTAGCGGGAGGAAAAGATACGCAGTATTTT
TRBD2	TRBJ2-7	.	TRBV7-9	CASSLELAGGLYEQYF	TGTGCCAGCAGCTTAGAACTAGCGGGGGGGCTGTACGAGCAGTACTTC
.	TRBJ2-5	few	TRBV6-5	CASSYSRVLGQETQYF	TGTGCCAGCAGTTACTCGAGGGTGTTGGGGCAAGAGACCCAGTACTTC
TRBD1	TRBJ2-3	many	TRBV24-1	CATNRQGTDTQYF	TGTGCCACCAACAGACAGGGGACAGATACGCAGTATTTT
.	TRBJ1-1	few	TRBV12-3/TRBV12-4	CASSSGALNTEAFF	TGTGCCAGCAGCTCTGGAGCCTTGAACACTGAAGCTTTCTTT
TRBD2	TRBJ2-1	few	TRBV15	CATSRGGLAGLSSEQFF	TGTGCCACCAGCAGGGGAGGACTAGCGGGCCTGAGTTCGGAGCAGTTCTTC
TRBD1	TRBJ2-7	many	TRBV3-1	CASRSDRGKATGEQYF	TGTGCCAGCAGGTCGGACAGGGGAAAAGCAACGGGGGAGCAGTACTTC
.	TRBJ1-4	.	TRBV12-3/TRBV12-4	CASSRYSATNEKLFF	TGTGCCAGCAGCCGCTACAGTGCAACTAATGAAAAACTGTTTTTT
.	TRBJ2-5	.	TRBV20-1	CSARWASLETQYF	TGCAGTGCTAGATGGGCTAGCTTGGAGACCCAGTACTTC
.	TRBJ1-5	.	TRBV10-3	CAIKITGRLGQPQHF	TGTGCCATCAAGATTACGGGCCGGCTCGGACAGCCCCAGCATTTT
TRBD2	TRBJ2-4	.	TRBV30	CAWSTLRLAGGTKNIQYF	TGTGCCTGGAGTACCCTTCGACTAGCGGGAGGGACCAAAAACATTCAGTACTTC
.	TRBJ1-1	.	TRBV2	CASISAGARRNTEAFF	TGTGCCAGCATTTCGGCAGGGGCGAGGAGGAACACTGAAGCTTTCTTT
.	TRBJ1-1	.	TRBV10-2	CASIPGGSTEAFF	TGCGCCAGCATTCCCGGTGGTAGCACTGAAGCTTTCTTT
.	TRBJ2-4	.	TRBV4-3	CASSQDTDGFYNEQYF	TGCGCCAGCAGCCAAGATACGGACGGATTCTACAATGAGCAGTACTTC
.	TRBJ2-7	.	TRBV12-3/TRBV12-4	CASSFTSHYEQYF	TGTGCCAGCAGTTTCACAAGTCACTACGAGCAGTACTTC
TRBD1	TRBJ2-7	.	TRBV6-5	CASSTGQGAFNEQYF	TGTGCCAGCAGCACCGGACAGGGGGCGTTCAATGAGCAGTACTTC
TRBD2	TRBJ2-7	.	TRBV5-1	CASSALAGGPYEQYF	TGCGCCAGCAGCGCACTAGCGGGAGGGCCTTACGAGCAGTACTTC
.	TRBJ2-2	.	TRBV2	CASSRQVGELFF	TGTGCCAGCAGTCGACAGGTCGGGGAGCTGTTTTTT
.	TRBJ1-4	.	TRBV2	CASSPPTATNEKLFF	TGTGCCAGCAGTCCGCCGACGGCAACTAATGAAAAACTGTTTTTT
.	TRBJ1-2	once	TRBV3-1	CASSQDVAAANGYTF	TGTGCCAGCAGCCAAGATGTTGCAGCAGCGAATGGCTACACCTTC
.	TRBJ2-7	.	TRBV6-2/TRBV6-3	CASSSPWQSYEQYF	TGTGCCAGCAGTTCCCCTTGGCAGTCCTACGAGCAGTACTTC
.	TRBJ1-2	few	TRBV6-5	CASSLQGGSGGYTF	TGTGCCAGCAGCCTTCAAGGGGGATCCGGCGGCTACACCTTC
TRBD1	TRBJ1-2	.	TRBV20-1	CSARDPQGTYKGGGYTF	TGCAGTGCTAGAGATCCACAGGGGACGTATAAAGGAGGGGGCTACACCTTC
TRBD2	TRBJ2-3	few	TRBV4-1	CASSEEMQAGNTDTQYF	TGCGCCAGCAGCGAAGAAATGCAAGCGGGGAACACAGATACGCAGTATTTT
.	TRBJ2-1	once	TRBV28	CASSSGGSSSYNEQFF	TGTGCCAGCAGTTCCGGGGGCTCCAGCTCCTACAATGAGCAGTTCTTC
TRBD2	TRBJ2-3	.	TRBV20-1	CSALRGLAGVQDTQYF	TGCAGTGCTCTGCGAGGACTAGCGGGAGTGCAAGATACGCAGTATTTT
.	TRBJ1-2	.	TRBV21-1	CASSTRTGANGYTF	TGTGCCAGCAGCACCCGAACAGGGGCGAACGGCTACACCTTC